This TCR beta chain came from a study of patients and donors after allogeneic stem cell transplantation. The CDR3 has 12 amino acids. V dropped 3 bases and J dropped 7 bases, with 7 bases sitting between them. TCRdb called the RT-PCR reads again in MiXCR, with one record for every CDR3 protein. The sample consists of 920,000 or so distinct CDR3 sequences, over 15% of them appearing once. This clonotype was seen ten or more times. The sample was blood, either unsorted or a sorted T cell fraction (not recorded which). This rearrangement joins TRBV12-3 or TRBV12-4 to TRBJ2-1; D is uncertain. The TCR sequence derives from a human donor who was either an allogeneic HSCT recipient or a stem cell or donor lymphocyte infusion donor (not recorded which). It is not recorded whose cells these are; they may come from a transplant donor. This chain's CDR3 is CASSFEINEQFF. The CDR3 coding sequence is TGTGCCAGCAGTTTTGAAATTAATGAGCAGTTCTTC.